These 16 T cell receptor beta chains were all obtained from the same sample, sequenced in a study of OX40 agonist ivuxolimab in advanced cancers. Data came from immunoSEQ multiplex PCR; TCRdb stores just in-frame clones and leaves some out. The sample holds fewer than 65,000 clones; 85% to 95% are singletons and the top ten take roughly a fifth. The material was CD4+ or CD8+ T cells sorted from blood, obtained in a trial of the OX40 agonist ivuxolimab. The origin of the receptors is an adult with an advanced solid tumor such as melanoma, head and neck, liver or kidney cancer.

The V and J genes are TRBV9 and TRBJ1-4; a possible D gene is TRBD1 (5 bases). Between the trimmed V and J ends, which lost 0 bases and 8 bases, there was a span of 11 bases. CDR3 length equals 14 residues. Germline CDR1 and CDR2: SGDLS and YYNGEE. CDR3 nucleotide sequence: TGTGCCAGCAGCGTAGCTGGGGCACAAGAAAAACTGTTTTTT. It is translated as CASSVAGAQEKLFF. The full variable domain, rest sourced from reference TRBV9 and TRBJ1-4, is DSGVTQTPKHLITATGQRVTLRCSPRSGDLSVYWYQQSLDQGLQFLIQYYNGEERAKGNILERFSAQQFPDLHSELNLSSLELGDSALYFCASSVAGAQEKLFFGSGTQLSVL.

The CDR3 sequence is CASSGQGARPNEKLFF. The CDR3 DNA is TGTGCCAGCAGCGGCCAGGGGGCACGGCCTAATGAAAAACTGTTTTTT. The gene calls are TRBV28 and TRBJ1-4; 8 bases map to TRBD1. With V trimmed by 6 bases and J by 3 bases, 9 bases remained unmatched. CDR3 length: 16 residues. Germline CDR1 and CDR2: MDHEN and SYDVKM.

The chain links TRBV4-1 to TRBJ1-1; TRBD1 matches at 9 bases. With 2 bases clipped from V and 2 bases from J, the junction kept 3 bases outside the gene matches. The CDR3 is made up of 15 amino acids. CDR1 MGHRA and CDR2 YSYEKL come from the germline V gene. Here the CDR3 DNA reads TGCGCCAGCAGCCAAATGGGACAGGGAAACACTGAAGCTTTCTTT. This gives the protein CASSQMGQGNTEAFF.

CDR3 protein: CASSLAGTGPYEQYF. CDR3 in DNA: TGTGCCAGCAGCTTGGCTGGGACAGGCCCCTACGAGCAGTACTTC. V and J are TRBV5-4 and TRBJ2-7; TRBD1 agrees at 8 bases. J gave up 2 bases and V 0 bases, and 4 bases lay outside the gene matches. The CDR3 is made up of 15 amino acids. Germline V CDR1 and CDR2: SGHNT, YYREEE (reference sequence).

The CDR3 loop is CASSLRGLASGELFF. The CDR3 DNA follows: TGTGCCAGCAGCTTAAGGGGCCTAGCGTCCGGGGAGCTGTTTTTT. The J gene is TRBJ2-2, the V gene TRBV7-8; TRBD2 might be the D (6 bases). The V end lost 2 bases, the J end lost 6 bases, and 13 bases lay between the germline ends. In germline, CDR1 is SGHVS, CDR2 FQNEAQ. The CDR3 spans 15 residues.

This chain uses TRBV29-1 with TRBJ2-7, with D unclear. V gave up 2 bases and J gave up 3 bases, with 8 bases separating them. Germline-derived CDR1 and CDR2 are SQVTM and ANQGSEA. This CDR3 is built from 12 residues. CDR3 DNA: TGCAGCGTTGAAAACAGAGACTACGAGCAGTACTTC. Its translation is CSVENRDYEQYF.

The chain links TRBV7-9 to TRBJ2-5; the D is unclear. Germline V lookup: CDR1 SEHNR, CDR2 FQNEAQ (reference sequence). The V gene lost 4 bases and the J gene lost 3 bases, with 15 bases spanning the gap. The CDR3 length is 15 residues. CDR3 coding DNA: TGTGCCAGCAGCTCCCCCTTTTATATCGAAGAGACCCAGTACTTC. As protein: CASSSPFYIEETQYF.

V usage is TRBV6-1 and J usage is TRBJ2-5; D is possibly TRBD2 (5 bases). CDR1 MNHNS and CDR2 SASEGT come from the germline V gene. The V end lost 8 bases, the J end lost 5 bases, and 12 bases lay between the germline ends. The CDR3 has 12 amino acids. Here the CDR3 reads CASEGQWETQYF. DNA for the CDR3: TGTGCCAGCGAGGGTCAGTGGGAGACCCAGTACTTC.

A remark on this clone: One end of the junction does not line up with germline, which may come from a read error. The chain is built from TRBV7-7 and TRBJ2-2, with 9 bases aligning to TRBD2. The CDR3 is made up of 18 amino acids. Germline lookup yields CDR1 SSHAT and CDR2 FNYEAQ (reference sequence). CDR3 coding DNA: TGTGCTAGCAGCTTAGGTAGTAGCGGGAGAGGTTACACCGGGGAGCTGTTTTTT. Residues: CASSLGSSGRGYTGELFF.

The gene calls are TRBV7-2 and TRBJ2-7; 12 nucleotides line up with TRBD2. Germline V gives CDR1 SGHTA, CDR2 FQGNSA. The junction had 5 bases not matched to a gene; V was cut back by 5 bases and J by 3 bases. CDR3 length: 15 amino acids. CDR3 nucleotide sequence: TGTGCCAGCAGCCTTGGACTAGCGGGGAGCTACGAGCAGTACTTC. Protein sequence: CASSLGLAGSYEQYF.

This chain joins TRBV7-3 and TRBJ1-1; TRBD1 aligns across 8 bases. CDR3 length: 15 amino acids. Germline CDR1 reads SGHTA; CDR2 reads FQGTGA. V was clipped by 5 bases and J by 1 base; unmatched bases: 6. The CDR3, as DNA: TGTGCCAGCAGCACCACAGGGGGGTCGAACACTGAAGCTTTCTTT. This codes for CASSTTGGSNTEAFF.

The genes are TRBV10-3 and TRBJ1-4; D not certain. This CDR3 contains 15 residues. The germline V gene encodes CDR1 ENHRY and CDR2 SYGVKD. V gave up 0 bases and J gave up 3 bases, with 8 bases separating them. CDR3 nucleotide sequence: TGTGCCATCAGTGAGTCTAGGGTGGCTAATGAAAAACTGTTTTTT. It specifies CAISESRVANEKLFF.

This clone was counted a few times. V gene TRBV27 combines with J gene TRBJ2-2, with D perhaps matching TRBD2 (7 bases). Germline V gene sequence: CDR1 MNHEY, CDR2 SMNVEV (reference sequence). The ends were cut back, 8 bases at V and 0 bases at J, with 13 bases in the middle. CDR3 length: 15 amino acids. The CDR3 sequence: CASHGEGANTGELFF. As DNA, the CDR3 is TGTGCCAGCCACGGGGAGGGGGCGAACACCGGGGAGCTGTTTTTT.

This chain uses TRBV21-1 with TRBJ2-7; the listed D gene, TRBD2, was not tested against the DNA. TRBV21-1 represents a pseudogene. The CDR3 spans 14 residues. CDR3 protein: CASSIRRGPSEQYF. CDR3 DNA sequence: TGTGCCAGCTCCATTCGGCGGGGGCCTTCCGAGCAGTACTTC.

This chain connects TRBV14 to TRBJ2-7, with 10 nucleotides matching TRBD2. The CDR3 runs 17 residues. J lost 2 bases, V lost 4 bases, and 11 bases had no gene match. Germline CDR1 and CDR2: SGHDN and FVKESK. CDR3 protein: CASSPRTDSGGAYEQYF. The CDR3 DNA sequence: TGTGCCAGCAGCCCCCGAACCGACAGCGGGGGGGCCTACGAGCAGTACTTC.

The rearrangement uses TRBV10-3 and TRBJ2-3; possibly TRBD2 for D (6 bases). CDR1 is ENHRY and CDR2 is SYGVKD in the germline V gene. V lost 6 bases and J lost 5, with 18 bases in between. The CDR3 is 15 amino acids. Here the CDR3 DNA reads TGTGCCATCAGAACCGGGACTTTGGGGGGAGATACGCAGTATTTT. Encoded protein: CAIRTGTLGGDTQYF.